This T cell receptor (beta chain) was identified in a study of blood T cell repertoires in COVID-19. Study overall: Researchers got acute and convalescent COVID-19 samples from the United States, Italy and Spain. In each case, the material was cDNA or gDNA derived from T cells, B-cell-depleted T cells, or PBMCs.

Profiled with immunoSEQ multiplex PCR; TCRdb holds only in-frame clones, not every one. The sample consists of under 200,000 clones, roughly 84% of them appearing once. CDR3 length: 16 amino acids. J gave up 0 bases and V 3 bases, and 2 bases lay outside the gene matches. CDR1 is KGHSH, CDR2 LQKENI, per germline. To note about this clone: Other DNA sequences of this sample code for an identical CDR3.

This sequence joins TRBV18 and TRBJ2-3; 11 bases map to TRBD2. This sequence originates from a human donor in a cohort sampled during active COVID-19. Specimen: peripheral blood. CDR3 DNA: TGTGCCAGCTCACCGCTAGCGGGGGGAAGCACAGATACGCAGTATTTT. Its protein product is CASSPLAGGSTDTQYF. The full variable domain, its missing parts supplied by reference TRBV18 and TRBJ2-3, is NAGVMQNPRHLVRRRGQEARLRCSPMKGHSHVYWYRQLPEEGLKFMVYLQKENIIDESGMPKERFSAEFPKEGPSILRIQQVVRGDSAAYFCASSPLAGGSTDTQYFGPGTRLTVL.